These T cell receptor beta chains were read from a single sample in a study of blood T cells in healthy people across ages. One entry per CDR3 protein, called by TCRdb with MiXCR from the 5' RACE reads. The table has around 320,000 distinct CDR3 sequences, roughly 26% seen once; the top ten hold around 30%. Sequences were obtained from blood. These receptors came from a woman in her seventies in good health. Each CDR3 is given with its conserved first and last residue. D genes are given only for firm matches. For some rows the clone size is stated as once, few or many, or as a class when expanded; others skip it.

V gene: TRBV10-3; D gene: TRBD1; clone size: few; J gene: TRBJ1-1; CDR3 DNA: TGTGCCATCAGTGAGTCAGGGACAGGGGGCAAAACGGCTTTCTTT; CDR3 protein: CAISESGTGGKTAFF
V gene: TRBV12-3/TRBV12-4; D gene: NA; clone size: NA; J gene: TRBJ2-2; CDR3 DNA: TGTGCCAGCACCTTCTCCACCGGGGAGCTGTTTTTT; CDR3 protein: CASTFSTGELFF
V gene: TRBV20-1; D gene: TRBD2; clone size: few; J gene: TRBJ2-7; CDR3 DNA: TGCAGTGCTATCCCGATTAGCGGGAGGGTCTTATCCTACGAGCAGTACTTC; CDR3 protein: CSAIPISGRVLSYEQYF
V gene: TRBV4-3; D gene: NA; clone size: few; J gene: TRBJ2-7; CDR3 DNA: TGCGCCAGCAGCCAAGAATGGCGGTACGAGCAGTACTTC; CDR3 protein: CASSQEWRYEQYF
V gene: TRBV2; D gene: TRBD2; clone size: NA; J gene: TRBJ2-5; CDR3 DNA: TGTGCCAGCAGTGAACGAAGCGGGAGGGCCAAAGAGACCCAGTACTTC; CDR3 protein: CASSERSGRAKETQYF
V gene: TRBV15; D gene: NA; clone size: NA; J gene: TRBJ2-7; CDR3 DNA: TGTGCCACCGGGGAGCCGAGCTCCTACGAGCAGTACTTC; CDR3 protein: CATGEPSSYEQYF
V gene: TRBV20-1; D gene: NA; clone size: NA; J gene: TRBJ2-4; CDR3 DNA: TGCAGTGCTATGTTGGACATTCGGTACTTC; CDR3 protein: CSAMLDIRYF
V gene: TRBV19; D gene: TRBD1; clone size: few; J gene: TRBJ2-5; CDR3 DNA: TGTGCCAGTAGCAGCACAGGGGTTCAAGAGACCCAGTACTTC; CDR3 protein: CASSSTGVQETQYF
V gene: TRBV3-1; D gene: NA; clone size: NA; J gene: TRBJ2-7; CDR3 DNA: TGTGCCAGCGGCTTCGGGAAGAGGCGCGAGCAGTACTTC; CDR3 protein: CASGFGKRREQYF
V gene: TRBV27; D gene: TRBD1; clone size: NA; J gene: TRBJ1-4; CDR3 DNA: TGTGCCAGCAGCTTCGGACAGGGGGCGCATACTAATGAAAAACTGTTTTTT; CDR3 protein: CASSFGQGAHTNEKLFF
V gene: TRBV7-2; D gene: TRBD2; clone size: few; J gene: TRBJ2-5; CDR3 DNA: TGTGCCAGCAGCTTATGGTTTAGCGGGGGTATCGGGACCCAGTACTTC; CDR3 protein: CASSLWFSGGIGTQYF
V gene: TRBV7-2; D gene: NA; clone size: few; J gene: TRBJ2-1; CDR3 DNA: TGTGCCAGCAGTTTTCGGGTTGAGCAGTTCTTC; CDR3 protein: CASSFRVEQFF